The present entry profiles one T cell receptor beta chain with its context. This may stem from a read error, because a much larger clone lies one nucleotide away. This entry belongs to a study of blood T cells in healthy people across ages. The CDR3 loop spans 15 amino acids. The ends lost 5 bases at V and 9 bases at J; junction bases unmatched: 8. Sample-barcoded 5' priming and a J-beta primer mix drove a second PCR of 7 to 11 cycles. One entry per CDR3 protein results from TCRdb running MiXCR on the 5' RACE reads. This table has some 640,000 distinct CDR3 sequences, about 30% appearing once. The rearrangement links TRBV12-3 or TRBV12-4 to TRBJ2-1, with TRBD2 identical over 12 bases. The specimen was blood. This clonotype originated in an elderly woman in good health. CDR3 region: CASSPRTSGASEQFF. CDR3 bases: TGTGCCAGCAGTCCCCGGACTAGCGGGGCTAGTGAGCAGTTCTTC.